The text below deals with one T cell receptor (beta chain). Data came from immunoSEQ multiplex PCR; TCRdb stores just in-frame clones and leaves some out. The sample consists of about 180,000 clones, more than 85% of them appearing once. This sample is drawn from a study of blood T cell repertoires in COVID-19. Whole-study context: Donors in the United States, Italy and Spain gave samples during acute or convalescent COVID-19. The analysed material was cDNA or gDNA that came from T cells, B-cell-depleted T cells, or PBMCs.

This CDR3 region has 17 residues. Germline CDR1 reads SGHKS; CDR2 reads YYEKEE (reference sequence). V lost 1 base and J lost 0; bases outside the gene matches: 7. The chain has TRBV5-5 and TRBJ1-2; 9 bases fit TRBD1. Sample: PBMCs or T cells enriched from blood (not recorded which). The origin of this receptor is a human donor with acute COVID-19. The donor label of this sample is uncertain. CDR3 nucleotides: TGTGCCAGCAGCTTGAGGGTGACAGGGGGTGCTAACTATGGCTACACCTTC. This encodes CASSLRVTGGANYGYTF.